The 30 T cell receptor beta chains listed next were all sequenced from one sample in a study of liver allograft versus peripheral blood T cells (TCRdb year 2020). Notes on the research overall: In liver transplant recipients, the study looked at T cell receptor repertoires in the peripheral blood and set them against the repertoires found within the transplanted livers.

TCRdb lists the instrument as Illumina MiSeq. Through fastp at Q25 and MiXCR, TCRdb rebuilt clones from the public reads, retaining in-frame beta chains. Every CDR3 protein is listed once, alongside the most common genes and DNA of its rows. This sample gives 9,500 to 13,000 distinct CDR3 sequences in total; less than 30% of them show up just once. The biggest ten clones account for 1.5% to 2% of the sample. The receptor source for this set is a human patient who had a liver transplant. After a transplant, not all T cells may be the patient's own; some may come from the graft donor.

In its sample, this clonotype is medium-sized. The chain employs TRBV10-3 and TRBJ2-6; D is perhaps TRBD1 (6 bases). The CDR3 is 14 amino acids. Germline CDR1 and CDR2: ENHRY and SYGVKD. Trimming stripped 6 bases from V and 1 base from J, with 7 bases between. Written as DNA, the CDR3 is TGTGCCATCAGAACAGGGTCTGGGGCCAACGTCCTGACTTTC. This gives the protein CAIRTGSGANVLTF.

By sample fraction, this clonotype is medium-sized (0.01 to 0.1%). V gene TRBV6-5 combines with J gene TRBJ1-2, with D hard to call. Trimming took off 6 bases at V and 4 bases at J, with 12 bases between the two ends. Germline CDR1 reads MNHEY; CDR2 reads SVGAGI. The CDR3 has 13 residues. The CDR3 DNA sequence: TGTGCCAGCAGCATTCCAGGCGCCTATGGCTACACCTTC. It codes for CASSIPGAYGYTF.

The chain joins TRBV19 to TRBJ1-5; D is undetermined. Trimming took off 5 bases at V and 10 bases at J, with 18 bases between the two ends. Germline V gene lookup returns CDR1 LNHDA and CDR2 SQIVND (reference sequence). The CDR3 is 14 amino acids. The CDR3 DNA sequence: TGTGCCAGTAGTCCCCGGGCCCAACAAAAACCCCAGCATTTT. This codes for CASSPRAQQKPQHF.

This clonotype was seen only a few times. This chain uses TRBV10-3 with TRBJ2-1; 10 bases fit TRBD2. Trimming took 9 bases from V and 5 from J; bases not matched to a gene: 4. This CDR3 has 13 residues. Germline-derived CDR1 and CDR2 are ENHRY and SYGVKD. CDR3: CAMGTSEHNEQFF. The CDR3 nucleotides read TGTGCCATGGGGACTAGCGAGCACAATGAGCAGTTCTTC.

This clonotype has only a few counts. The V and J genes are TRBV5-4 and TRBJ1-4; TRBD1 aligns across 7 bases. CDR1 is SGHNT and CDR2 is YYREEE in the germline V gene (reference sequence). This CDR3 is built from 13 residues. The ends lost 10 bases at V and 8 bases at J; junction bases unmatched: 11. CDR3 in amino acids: CAAGRGRDEKLFF. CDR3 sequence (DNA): TGTGCCGCGGGAAGGGGGCGAGACGAAAAACTGTTTTTT.

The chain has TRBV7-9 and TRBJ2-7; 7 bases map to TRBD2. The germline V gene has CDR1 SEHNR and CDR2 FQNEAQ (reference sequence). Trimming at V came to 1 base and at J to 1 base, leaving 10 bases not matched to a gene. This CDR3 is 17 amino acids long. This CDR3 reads CASSLGGGGPLSYEQYF. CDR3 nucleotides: TGTGCCAGCAGCTTAGGGGGGGGGGGTCCCCTTTCCTACGAGCAGTACTTC. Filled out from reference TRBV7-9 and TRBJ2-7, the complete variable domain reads DTGVSQNPRHKITKRGQNVTFRCDPISEHNRLYWYRQTLGQGPEFLTYFQNEAQLEKSRLLSDRFSAERPKGSFSTLEIQRTEQGDSAMYLCASSLGGGGPLSYEQYFGPGTRLTVT.

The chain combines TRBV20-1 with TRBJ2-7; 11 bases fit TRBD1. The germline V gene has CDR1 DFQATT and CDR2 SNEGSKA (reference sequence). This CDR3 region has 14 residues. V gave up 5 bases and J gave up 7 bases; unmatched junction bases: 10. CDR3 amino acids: CSAPTGTGGREQYF. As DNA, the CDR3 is TGCAGTGCTCCAACCGGGACAGGGGGTCGAGAGCAGTACTTC.

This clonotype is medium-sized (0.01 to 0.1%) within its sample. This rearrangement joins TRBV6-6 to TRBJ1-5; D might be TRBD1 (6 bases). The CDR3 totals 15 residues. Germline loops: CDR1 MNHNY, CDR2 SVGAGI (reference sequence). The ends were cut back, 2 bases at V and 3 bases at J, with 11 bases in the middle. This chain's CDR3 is CASSYGGQLNQPQHF. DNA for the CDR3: TGTGCCAGCAGTTACGGCGGACAGCTCAATCAGCCCCAGCATTTT.

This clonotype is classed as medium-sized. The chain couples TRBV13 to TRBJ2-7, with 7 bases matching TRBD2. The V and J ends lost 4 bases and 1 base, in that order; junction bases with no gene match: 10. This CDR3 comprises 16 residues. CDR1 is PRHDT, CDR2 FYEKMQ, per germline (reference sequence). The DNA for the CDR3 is TGTGCCAGCAGCTCTCGTGAGATAGCGGGTTCCTACGAGCAGTACTTC. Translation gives CASSSREIAGSYEQYF.

The CDR3 loop reads CASRMMGGYTF. CDR3 sequence (DNA): TGTGCCAGCAGGATGATGGGGGGCTACACCTTC. This chain links TRBV12-3 or TRBV12-4 with TRBJ1-2; D gene uncertain. Trimming removed 6 bases at V and 8 bases at J, with 10 bases between. The CDR3 extends over 11 amino acids.

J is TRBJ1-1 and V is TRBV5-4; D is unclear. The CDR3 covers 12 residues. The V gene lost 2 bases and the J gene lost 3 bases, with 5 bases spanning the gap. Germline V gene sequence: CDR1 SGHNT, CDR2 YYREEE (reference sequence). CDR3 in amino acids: CASSFLYTEAFF. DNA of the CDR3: TGTGCCAGCAGCTTCCTCTACACTGAAGCTTTCTTT.

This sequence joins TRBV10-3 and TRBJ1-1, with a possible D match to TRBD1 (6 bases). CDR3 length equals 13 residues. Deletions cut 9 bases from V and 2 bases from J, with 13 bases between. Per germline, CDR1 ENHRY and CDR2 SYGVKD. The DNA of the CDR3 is TGTGCCATGAGGGGGGGGTCCAACACTGAAGCTTTCTTT. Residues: CAMRGGSNTEAFF.

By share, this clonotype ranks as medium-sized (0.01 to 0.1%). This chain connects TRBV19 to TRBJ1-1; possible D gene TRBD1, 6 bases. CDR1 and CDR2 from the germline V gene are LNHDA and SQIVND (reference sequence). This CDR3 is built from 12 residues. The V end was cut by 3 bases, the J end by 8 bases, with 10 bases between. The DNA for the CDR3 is TGTGCCAGTAGTATGTATAGGGGGGAAGCTTTCTTT. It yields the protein CASSMYRGEAFF. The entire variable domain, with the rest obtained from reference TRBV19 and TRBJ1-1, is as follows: DGGITQSPKYLFRKEGQNVTLSCEQNLNHDAMYWYRQDPGQGLRLIYYSQIVNDFQKGDIAEGYSVSREKKESFPLTVTSAQKNPTAFYLCASSMYRGEAFFGQGTRLTVV.

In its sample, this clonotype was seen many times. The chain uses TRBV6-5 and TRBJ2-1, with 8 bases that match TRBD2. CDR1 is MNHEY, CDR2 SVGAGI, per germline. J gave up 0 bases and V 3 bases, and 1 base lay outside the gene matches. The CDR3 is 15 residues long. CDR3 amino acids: CASSYSGNSYNEQFF. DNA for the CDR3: TGTGCCAGCAGTTATAGCGGGAACTCCTACAATGAGCAGTTCTTC.

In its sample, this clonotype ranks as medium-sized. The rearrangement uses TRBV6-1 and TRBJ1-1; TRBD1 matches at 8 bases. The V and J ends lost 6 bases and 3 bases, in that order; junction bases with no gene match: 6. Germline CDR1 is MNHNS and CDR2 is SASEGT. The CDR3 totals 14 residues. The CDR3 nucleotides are TGTGCCAGCAGCGAATTCAGGGGGCACACTGAAGCTTTCTTT. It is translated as CASSEFRGHTEAFF.

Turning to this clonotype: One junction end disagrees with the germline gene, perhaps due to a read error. The CDR3 reads CVSSNGGTQPQHF. In DNA form, the CDR3 reads TGTGTCAGTAGTAACGGAGGGACCCAGCCCCAGCATTTT. The chain has TRBV19 and TRBJ1-5; D is perhaps TRBD1 (5 bases). The CDR3 is 13 residues long. Germline CDR1 LNHDA, CDR2 SQIVND (reference sequence).

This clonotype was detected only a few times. In DNA, the CDR3 is TGTGCCAGCAGCCCGAGCTCCGGGGGCTCTGGAAACACCATATATTTT. Translated, it gives CASSPSSGGSGNTIYF. The chain links TRBV5-4 to TRBJ1-3; perhaps TRBD1 as D (5 bases). Deletions cut 4 bases from V and 0 bases from J, with 14 bases between. This CDR3 region has 16 residues. CDR1 SGHNT and CDR2 YYREEE come from the germline V gene (reference sequence). The full variable domain, completed using reference TRBV5-4 and TRBJ1-3, is ETGVTQSPTHLIKTRGQQVTLRCSSQSGHNTVSWYQQALGQGPQFIFQYYREEENGRGNFPPRFSGLQFPNYSSELNVNALELDDSALYLCASSPSSGGSGNTIYFGEGSWLTVV.

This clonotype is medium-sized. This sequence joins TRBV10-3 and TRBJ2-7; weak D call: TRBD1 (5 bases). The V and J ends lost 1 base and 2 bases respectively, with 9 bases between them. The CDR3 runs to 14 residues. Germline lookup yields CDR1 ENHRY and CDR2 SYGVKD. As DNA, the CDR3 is TGTGCCATCAGTGAGTACGACAGAACCTACGAGCAGTACTTC. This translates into CAISEYDRTYEQYF.

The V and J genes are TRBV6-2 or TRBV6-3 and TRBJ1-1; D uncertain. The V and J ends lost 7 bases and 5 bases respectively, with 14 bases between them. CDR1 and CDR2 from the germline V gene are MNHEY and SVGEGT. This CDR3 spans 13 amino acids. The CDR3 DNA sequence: TGTGCCAGCACAAGGACTTTACTTACTGAAGCTTTCTTT. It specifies CASTRTLLTEAFF.

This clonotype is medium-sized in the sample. The DNA for the CDR3 is TGTGCCAGCACCCACCCCGGGCCGGGCGTGGGGAATTCACCCCTCCACTTT. It yields the protein CASTHPGPGVGNSPLHF. The genes are TRBV28 and TRBJ1-6; D unclear. Trimming cost V 7 bases and J 7 bases, with 23 bases left between them. Germline-derived CDR1 and CDR2 are MDHEN and SYDVKM. This CDR3 region has 17 residues.

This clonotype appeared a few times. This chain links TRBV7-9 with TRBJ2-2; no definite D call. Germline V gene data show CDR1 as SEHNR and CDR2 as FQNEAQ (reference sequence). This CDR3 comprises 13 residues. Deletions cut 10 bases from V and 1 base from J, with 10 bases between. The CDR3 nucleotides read TGTGCCAAGATGGGCTTGAACACCGGGGAGCTGTTTTTT. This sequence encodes CAKMGLNTGELFF.

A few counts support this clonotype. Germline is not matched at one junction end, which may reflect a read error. CDR3 sequence reads: CASSVAGDF. DNA of the CDR3: TGTGCCAGCAGCGTAGCCGGGGACTTC. This chain uses TRBV7-2 with TRBJ2-7; D might be TRBD2 (5 bases). CDR1 and CDR2 from the germline V gene are SGHTA and FQGNSA. The CDR3 covers 9 residues.

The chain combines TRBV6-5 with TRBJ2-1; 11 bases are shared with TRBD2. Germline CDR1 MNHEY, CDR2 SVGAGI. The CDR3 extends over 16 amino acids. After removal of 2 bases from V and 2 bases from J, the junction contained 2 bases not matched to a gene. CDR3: CASSYGSGRAYNEQFF. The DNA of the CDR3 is TGTGCCAGCAGTTACGGTAGCGGGAGGGCCTACAATGAGCAGTTCTTC.

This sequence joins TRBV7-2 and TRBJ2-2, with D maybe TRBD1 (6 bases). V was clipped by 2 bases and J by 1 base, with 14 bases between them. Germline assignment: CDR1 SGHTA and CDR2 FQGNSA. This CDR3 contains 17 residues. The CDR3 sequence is CASSLFGPGVNTGELFF. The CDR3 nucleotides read TGTGCCAGCAGCTTATTTGGGCCAGGGGTGAACACCGGGGAGCTGTTTTTT.

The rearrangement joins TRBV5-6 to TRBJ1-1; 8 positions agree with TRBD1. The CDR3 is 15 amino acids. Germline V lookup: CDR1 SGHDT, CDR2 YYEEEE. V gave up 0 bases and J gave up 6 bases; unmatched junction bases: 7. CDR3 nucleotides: TGTGCCAGCAGCTTGGAGTGGACAGGGAATTCTGAAGCTTTCTTT. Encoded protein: CASSLEWTGNSEAFF.

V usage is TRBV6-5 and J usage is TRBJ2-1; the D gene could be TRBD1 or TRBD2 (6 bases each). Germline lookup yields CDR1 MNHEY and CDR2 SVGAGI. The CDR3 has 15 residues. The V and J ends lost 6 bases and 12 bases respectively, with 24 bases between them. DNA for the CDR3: TGTGCCAGCAGCTTCGGGGGACACAGGGACTCGGGGCAGTTCTTC. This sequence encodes CASSFGGHRDSGQFF.

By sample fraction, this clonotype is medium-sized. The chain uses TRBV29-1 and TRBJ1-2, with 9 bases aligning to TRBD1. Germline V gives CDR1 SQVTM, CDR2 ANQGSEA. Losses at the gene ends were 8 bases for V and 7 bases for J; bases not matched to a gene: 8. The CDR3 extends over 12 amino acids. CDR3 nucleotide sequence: TGCAGCCTTGGACAGGGGACGGGTGGCTACACCTTC. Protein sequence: CSLGQGTGGYTF.

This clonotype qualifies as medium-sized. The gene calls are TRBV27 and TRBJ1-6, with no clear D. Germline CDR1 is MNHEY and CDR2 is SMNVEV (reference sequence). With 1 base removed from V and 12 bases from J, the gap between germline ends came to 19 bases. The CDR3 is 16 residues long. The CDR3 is CASSLFRGTLQLPLHF. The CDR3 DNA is TGTGCCAGCAGTTTATTTCGGGGAACGCTACAACTACCCCTCCACTTT.

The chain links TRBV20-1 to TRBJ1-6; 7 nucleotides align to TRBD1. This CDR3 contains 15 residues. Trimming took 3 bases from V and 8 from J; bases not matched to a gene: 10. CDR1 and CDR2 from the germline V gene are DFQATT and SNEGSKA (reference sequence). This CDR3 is CSASPAGGNDSPLHF. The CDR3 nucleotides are TGCAGTGCTAGTCCGGCAGGGGGAAATGATTCACCCCTCCACTTT.

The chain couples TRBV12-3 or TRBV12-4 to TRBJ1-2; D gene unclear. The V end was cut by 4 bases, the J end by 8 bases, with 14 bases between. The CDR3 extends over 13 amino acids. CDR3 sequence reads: CASSWSGRGGYTF. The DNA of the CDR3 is TGTGCCAGCAGTTGGAGCGGTCGAGGGGGCTACACCTTC.